The 22 T cell receptor beta chains below all came from one sample that was sequenced in a study of shared clonotypes between healthy human individuals. Method: immunoSEQ multiplex PCR; TCRdb's copy keeps in-frame clones and lacks some. This sample has approximately 640,000 clones, with approximately 75% found just once. The specimen was memory CD4+ T cells sorted from blood. The subset: CD45RA-negative fraction. These receptors were obtained from a woman aged 25 to 39 in good health.

V gene TRBV21-1 combines with J gene TRBJ2-7; the table calls TRBD2, which could not be checked here. TRBV21-1 is deemed a pseudogene. The CDR3 is 17 amino acids. CDR3 in DNA: TGTGCCAGCAGCAAAGGCGGAAGGTGGCCTTCCTCGAACGAGCAGTACTTC. Protein: CASSKGGRWPSSNEQYF.

The J gene is TRBJ1-2, the V gene TRBV19; D unclear. V lost 1 base, J lost 4 bases, and 10 bases lay in between. CDR1 is LNHDA and CDR2 is SQIVND in the germline V gene (reference sequence). The CDR3 covers 14 residues. As DNA, the CDR3 is TGTGCCAGTAGTATAGTAGGAAAGTCCTATGGCTACACCTTC. Translation gives CASSIVGKSYGYTF.

The gene calls are TRBV5-1 and TRBJ2-1; 10 bases align to TRBD2. The junction had 15 bases not matched to a gene; V was cut back by 2 bases and J by 7 bases. Looked up from germline, CDR1 is SGHRS and CDR2 is YFSETQ. The CDR3 is made up of 18 amino acids. CDR3 bases: TGCGCCAGCAGCTTAAGGAGAACCGGGACTAGCGATCGGAATGAGCAGTTCTTC. It codes for CASSLRRTGTSDRNEQFF.

This clone was recorded a few times. Relative to the germline gene, one junction end is altered; a read error may explain this. The chain couples TRBV5-8 to TRBJ2-7; 9 bases fit TRBD1. This CDR3 is 15 amino acids long. Germline V lookup: CDR1 SGHTS, CDR2 YDEGEE. The CDR3 protein is CASRLLGQGIGEQYF. Written as DNA, the CDR3 is TGTGCCAGCCGCTTACTGGGACAGGGAATTGGCGAGCAGTACTTC.

A few counts support this clone. J is TRBJ2-7 and V is TRBV25-1; D is possibly TRBD1 (5 bases). Germline-derived CDR1 and CDR2 are MGHDK and SYGVNS. Trimming took off 3 bases at V and 3 bases at J, with 9 bases between the two ends. This CDR3 is built from 13 residues. CDR3: CASSEGPIYEQYF. The CDR3, as DNA: TGTGCCAGCAGTGAGGGGCCGATCTACGAGCAGTACTTC.

V gene TRBV19 combines with J gene TRBJ2-3; TRBD1 matches 8 bases. With 5 bases clipped from V and 4 bases from J, the junction kept 8 bases outside the gene matches. Per the germline V gene, CDR1 is LNHDA and CDR2 is SQIVND (reference sequence). The length of the CDR3 is 15 residues. CDR3 coding DNA: TGTGCCAGTAGTGTCGGACAGGGTTTTGCAGATACGCAGTATTTT. It specifies CASSVGQGFADTQYF.

The rearrangement uses TRBV9 and TRBJ2-2; the match to TRBD1 covers 8 bases. The CDR3 has 16 residues. V gave up 0 bases and J gave up 3 bases; unmatched junction bases: 4. Germline V CDR1 and CDR2: SGDLS, YYNGEE. The CDR3 DNA sequence: TGTGCCAGCAGCGTAGTCCCAGGGGGCGACACCGGGGAGCTGTTTTTT. As protein: CASSVVPGGDTGELFF.

The chain is built from TRBV7-9 and TRBJ1-1; D is unresolved. Germline loops: CDR1 SEHNR, CDR2 FQNEAQ (reference sequence). CDR3 length: 13 residues. The V end lost 3 bases, the J end lost 3 bases, and 8 bases lay between the germline ends. CDR3 coding DNA: TGTGCCAGCAGCTTCCAAAAGGACACTGAAGCTTTCTTT. Protein sequence: CASSFQKDTEAFF.

This sequence joins TRBV19 and TRBJ2-1; D is undetermined. CDR1 and CDR2 from the germline V gene are LNHDA and SQIVND (reference sequence). CDR3 size: 12 residues. Trimming stripped 3 bases from V and 9 bases from J, with 9 bases between. The CDR3 nucleotides read TGTGCCAGTAGTATCCCACTCGGTGAGCAGTTCTTC. Translation: CASSIPLGEQFF.

This chain joins TRBV5-5 and TRBJ2-5, with TRBD2 matching 11 bases. This CDR3 has 17 amino acids. Germline values: CDR1 SGHKS, CDR2 YYEKEE (reference sequence). The J segment lost 4 bases and the V segment lost 2 bases, leaving 10 bases of the junction unmatched. The CDR3 loop reads CASSLLAGASQGETQYF. The DNA for the CDR3 is TGTGCCAGCAGCTTACTAGCGGGAGCCAGCCAGGGAGAGACCCAGTACTTC.

The chain combines TRBV9 with TRBJ1-1, with D perhaps TRBD1 (5 bases). Germline CDR1 is SGDLS and CDR2 is YYNGEE. The length of the CDR3 is 13 residues. V was clipped by 1 base and J by 6 bases, with 10 bases between them. CDR3 loop: CASSVLGEAEAFF. The DNA for the CDR3 is TGTGCCAGCAGCGTATTGGGGGAGGCTGAAGCTTTCTTT.

This chain connects TRBV14 to TRBJ2-1; the D is unclear. The CDR3 runs to 14 residues. CDR1 is SGHDN and CDR2 is FVKESK in the germline V gene. V was pared by 1 base and J by 4 bases, with 8 bases between. The CDR3 bases are TGTGCCAGCAGCCAAGCGGGCGTTTACAATGAGCAGTTCTTC. Translating gives CASSQAGVYNEQFF.

V usage is TRBV5-1 and J usage is TRBJ2-7, with 9 bases aligning to TRBD1. The junction had 10 bases not matched to a gene; V was cut back by 7 bases and J by 5 bases. There are 14 residues in the CDR3. Looked up from germline, CDR1 is SGHRS and CDR2 is YFSETQ. The CDR3 nucleotides read TGCGCCAGCTCACATGGACAGGGGATGGACGAGCAGTACTTC. It yields the protein CASSHGQGMDEQYF.

The chain uses TRBV5-8 and TRBJ2-5, with a possible D match to TRBD1 (5 bases). Germline V gene sequence: CDR1 SGHTS, CDR2 YDEGEE. CDR3 length equals 12 residues. The V and J ends lost 6 bases and 2 bases respectively, with 8 bases between them. For the CDR3, the DNA is TGTGCCAGCAAGGGGCTACAAGAGACCCAGTACTTC. The encoded protein is CASKGLQETQYF.

Only one count was recorded for this clone. The sample contains more than one DNA sequence encoding this CDR3. CDR3 bases: TGTGCCAGTAGTATGCAGGGCGCCTACGAGCAGTACTTC. Its protein product is CASSMQGAYEQYF. V and J are TRBV19 and TRBJ2-7; TRBD1 is a possible D gene (5 bases). Germline V CDR1 and CDR2: LNHDA, SQIVND (reference sequence). CDR3 length: 13 residues. V was cut by 3 bases and J by 2 bases, with 8 bases left in between.

This clone appeared a few times. The rearrangement uses TRBV4-1 and TRBJ2-7, with a weak D call TRBD2 (5 bases). The CDR3 is 17 residues long. Germline V gene sequence: CDR1 MGHRA, CDR2 YSYEKL. Deletions cut 4 bases from V and 3 bases from J, with 22 bases between. CDR3 sequence reads: CASSPQTFPTKLYEQYF. CDR3 nucleotides: TGCGCCAGCAGCCCACAAACCTTTCCGACTAAACTCTACGAGCAGTACTTC.

A note on this clone: Other DNA sequences in this specimen translate into the identical CDR3. The V and J genes are TRBV7-2 and TRBJ1-5; D unclear. Germline-derived CDR1 and CDR2 are SGHTA and FQGNSA. The CDR3 has 12 amino acids. V was clipped by 2 bases and J by 7 bases, with 6 bases between them. CDR3 sequence reads: CASSLRGQPQHF. The CDR3 nucleotides are TGTGCCAGCAGCTTACGGGGACAGCCCCAGCATTTT.

This rearrangement joins TRBV29-1 to TRBJ1-3; no clear D. The CDR3 runs 12 residues. Germline loops: CDR1 SQVTM, CDR2 ANQGSEA. Between the trimmed V and J ends, which lost 7 bases and 4 bases, there was a span of 11 bases. CDR3 sequence (DNA): TGCAGCGCCCGATGGGAAGGAAACACCATATATTTT. Amino acids: CSARWEGNTIYF.

This clone was detected only once. The rearrangement joins TRBV11-1 to TRBJ2-7; D possibly corresponds to TRBD2 (6 bases). CDR1 and CDR2 from the germline V gene are SGHAT and FQDESV (reference sequence). Trimming stripped 5 bases from V and 2 bases from J, with 19 bases between. The CDR3 is 16 amino acids. The CDR3 here is CASSQEGTTATYEQYF. The CDR3, as DNA: TGTGCCAGCAGCCAGGAGGGCACGACAGCCACCTACGAGCAGTACTTC.

The chain carries TRBV19 and TRBJ1-3, with 7 bases identical to TRBD1. The CDR3 runs 14 residues. Germline trimming cut 3 bases from V and 2 bases from J; bases unmatched to any gene: 1. Germline-derived CDR1 and CDR2 are LNHDA and SQIVND (reference sequence). In nucleotides, the CDR3 is TGTGCCAGTAGTATCGGACAGGCTGGAAACACCATATATTTT. Protein sequence: CASSIGQAGNTIYF.

The chain is built from TRBV12-5 and TRBJ2-5; D perhaps matches TRBD1 (6 bases). This CDR3 is 13 amino acids long. Germline V gene lookup returns CDR1 LGHNT and CDR2 FRNRAP. V gave up 6 bases and J gave up 5 bases, with 13 bases separating them. The CDR3 here is CASGTDRRETQYF. The CDR3 DNA follows: TGTGCTAGTGGAACGGACAGAAGGGAGACCCAGTACTTC.

The chain carries TRBV5-1 and TRBJ1-5; 10 bases map to TRBD1. The CDR3 runs to 15 residues. The junction had 6 bases not matched to a gene; V was cut back by 5 bases and J by 4 bases. Germline V gene sequence: CDR1 SGHRS, CDR2 YFSETQ. The CDR3 coding sequence is TGCGCCAGCAGACAGGGACAGGGGTCGAATCAGCCCCAGCATTTT. Amino acids: CASRQGQGSNQPQHF.